This T cell receptor (beta chain) is from a study of blood T cell repertoires in COVID-19. Turning to the study itself: From the United States, Italy and Spain came samples of acute and convalescent COVID-19. T cells, B-cell-depleted T cells, or PBMCs provided the cDNA or gDNA that served as material.

Authors' data handling: It was from reference gene primer amplification that nucleated cell counts were estimated. The protocol was immunoSEQ multiplex PCR, while the TCRdb copy is restricted to in-frame clones and leaves out a portion. V and J calls and clone size follow that table, whereas D and trimming were derived from the DNA. The repertoire includes 250,000 to 350,000 clones, approximately 89% of them detected once, and around 13% sits in the top ten. V was clipped by 6 bases and J by 4 bases, with 9 bases between them. This CDR3 has 12 amino acids. Per the germline V gene, CDR1 is MGHRA and CDR2 is YSYEKL.

The receptor's source is a woman aged 60-75 years with acute or convalescent COVID-19. What was sequenced was peripheral blood. The chain couples TRBV4-1 to TRBJ1-1; D is possibly TRBD1 (5 bases). The DNA for the CDR3 is TGCGCCAGCAGTGGGGCTGGCACTGAAGCTTTCTTT. Its translation: CASSGAGTEAFF.